Included here is one T cell receptor (beta chain) sequence, with context. MiXCR, run by TCRdb on the PCR reads, gives a single entry per CDR3 protein. The sample records about 1,300 distinct CDR3 sequences, about 80% being singletons. This sample is drawn from a study of regulatory and conventional T cells in breast cancer. There are 16 residues in the CDR3. The ends were cut back, 3 bases at V and 1 base at J, with 14 bases in the middle. Germline CDR1 reads KGHDR; CDR2 reads SFDVKD. The receptor comes from a male donor in good health. Sequencing input: regulatory T cells from blood. The chain employs TRBV24-1 and TRBJ2-5, with D perhaps TRBD1 or TRBD2 (5 bases each). The CDR3 here is CATSDPRKGPQETQYF. Here the CDR3 DNA reads TGTGCCACCAGTGATCCACGCAAGGGACCCCAAGAGACCCAGTACTTC.